The clone carrying this T cell receptor beta chain showed up many times. The entry originates in a study of T cells in Graves' hyperthyroidism and ophthalmopathy. The CDR3 contains 12 residues. The V gene lost 5 bases and the J gene lost 6 bases, with 7 bases spanning the gap. Germline CDR1 reads LNHDA; CDR2 reads SQIVND (reference sequence). Newly diagnosed patients aged 18 to 65 had hyperthyroidism of under 2 months' duration. Reasons for excluding patients were uncontrolled infection, other autoimmune disease, pregnancy or lactation. PBMCs were derived from around 10 ml fresh peripheral blood. TCR beta CDR3 sequences were amplified from RNA transcripts. With the HTBI primer set, the TCR CDR3 went through a first round of RT-PCR. TCRdb used MiXCR to reprocess the multiplex PCR reads, holding one entry per CDR3 protein. The sample shows 550,000 to 650,000 distinct CDR3 sequences, 11% to 15% of them seen only once.

This clonotype was sampled from a woman in her 30s with Graves' hyperthyroidism that later progressed to Graves' ophthalmopathy. Material: blood. The chain uses TRBV19 and TRBJ1-4; D unresolved. CDR3: CASSEMDEKLFF. DNA of the CDR3: TGTGCCAGTAGTGAAATGGATGAAAAACTGTTTTTT.